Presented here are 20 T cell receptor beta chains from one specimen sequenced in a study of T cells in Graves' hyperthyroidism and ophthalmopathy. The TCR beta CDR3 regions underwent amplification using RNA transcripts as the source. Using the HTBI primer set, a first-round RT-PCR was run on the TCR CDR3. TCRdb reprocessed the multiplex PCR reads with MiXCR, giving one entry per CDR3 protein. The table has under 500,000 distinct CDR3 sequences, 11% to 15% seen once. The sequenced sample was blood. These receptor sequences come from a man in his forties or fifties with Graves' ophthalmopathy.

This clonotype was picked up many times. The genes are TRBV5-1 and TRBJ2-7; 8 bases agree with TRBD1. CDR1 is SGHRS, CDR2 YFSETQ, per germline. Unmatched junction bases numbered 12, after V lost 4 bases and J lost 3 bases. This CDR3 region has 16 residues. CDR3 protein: CASSVFQRDRIYEQYF. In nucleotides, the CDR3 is TGCGCCAGCAGCGTCTTCCAACGGGACAGGATCTACGAGCAGTACTTC.

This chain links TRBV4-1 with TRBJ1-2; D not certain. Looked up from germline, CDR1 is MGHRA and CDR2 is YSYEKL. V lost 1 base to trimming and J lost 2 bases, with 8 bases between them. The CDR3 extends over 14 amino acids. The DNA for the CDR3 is TGCGCCAGCAGCCAAGCGATTGACAACTATGGCTACACCTTC. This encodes CASSQAIDNYGYTF.

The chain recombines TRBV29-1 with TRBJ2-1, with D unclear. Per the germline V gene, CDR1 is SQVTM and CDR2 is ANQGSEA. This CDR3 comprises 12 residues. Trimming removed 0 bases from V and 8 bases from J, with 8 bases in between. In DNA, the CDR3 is TGCAGCGTTGAAGAATTCAGCCATGAGCAGTTCTTC. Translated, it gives CSVEEFSHEQFF.

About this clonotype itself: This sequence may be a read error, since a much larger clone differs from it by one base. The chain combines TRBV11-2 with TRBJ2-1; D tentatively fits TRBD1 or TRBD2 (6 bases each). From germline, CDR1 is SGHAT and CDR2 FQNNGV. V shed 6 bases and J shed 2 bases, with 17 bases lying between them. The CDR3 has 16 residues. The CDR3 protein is CASSIGGNGAYNEQFF. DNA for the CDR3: TGTGCCAGCAGTATAGGGGGGAATGGCGCCTACAATGAGCAGTTCTTC.

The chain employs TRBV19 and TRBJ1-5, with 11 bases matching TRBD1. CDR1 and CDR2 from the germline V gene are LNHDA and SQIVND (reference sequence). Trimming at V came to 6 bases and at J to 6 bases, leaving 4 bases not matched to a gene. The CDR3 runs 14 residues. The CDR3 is CASSHGQGAQPQHF. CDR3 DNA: TGTGCCAGTAGCCATGGACAGGGGGCTCAGCCCCAGCATTTT. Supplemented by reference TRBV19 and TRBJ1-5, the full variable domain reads DGGITQSPKYLFRKEGQNVTLSCEQNLNHDAMYWYRQDPGQGLRLIYYSQIVNDFQKGDIAEGYSVSREKKESFPLTVTSAQKNPTAFYLCASSHGQGAQPQHFGDGTRLSIL.

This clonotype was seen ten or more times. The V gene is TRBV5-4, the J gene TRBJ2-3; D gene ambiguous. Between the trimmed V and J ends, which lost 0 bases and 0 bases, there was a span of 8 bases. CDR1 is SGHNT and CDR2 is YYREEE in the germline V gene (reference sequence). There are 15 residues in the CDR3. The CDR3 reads CASSLAGPSTDTQYF. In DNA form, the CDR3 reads TGTGCCAGCAGCTTGGCCGGGCCCAGCACAGATACGCAGTATTTT.

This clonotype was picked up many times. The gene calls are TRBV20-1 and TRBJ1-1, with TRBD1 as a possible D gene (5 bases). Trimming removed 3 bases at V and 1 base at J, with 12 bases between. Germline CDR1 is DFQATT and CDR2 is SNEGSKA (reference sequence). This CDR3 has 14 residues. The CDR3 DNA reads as TGCAGTGCTAGGACCGGGGGAGGGAACACTGAAGCTTTCTTT. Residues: CSARTGGGNTEAFF.

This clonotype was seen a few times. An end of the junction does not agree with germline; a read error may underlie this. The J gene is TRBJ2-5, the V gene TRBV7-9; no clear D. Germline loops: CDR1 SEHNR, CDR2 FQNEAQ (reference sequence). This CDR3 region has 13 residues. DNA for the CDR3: TGTGCCAGCAGCTTAGTGGGTGGAGAGACCCGGTACTTC. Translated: CASSLVGGETRYF.

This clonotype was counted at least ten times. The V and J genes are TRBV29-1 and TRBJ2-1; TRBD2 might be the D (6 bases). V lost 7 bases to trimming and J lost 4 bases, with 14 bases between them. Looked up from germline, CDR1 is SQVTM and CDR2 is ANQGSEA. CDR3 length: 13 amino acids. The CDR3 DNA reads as TGCAGCGCCTCAATGGGGGGTTACAATGAGCAGTTCTTC. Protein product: CSASMGGYNEQFF.

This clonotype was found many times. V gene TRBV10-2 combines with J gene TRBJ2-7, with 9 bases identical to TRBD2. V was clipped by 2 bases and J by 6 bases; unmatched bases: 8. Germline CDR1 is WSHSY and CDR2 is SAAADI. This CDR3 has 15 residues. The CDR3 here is CASSERLAGSLEQYF. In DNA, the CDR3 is TGCGCCAGCAGTGAGCGGCTAGCGGGATCCCTCGAGCAGTACTTC.

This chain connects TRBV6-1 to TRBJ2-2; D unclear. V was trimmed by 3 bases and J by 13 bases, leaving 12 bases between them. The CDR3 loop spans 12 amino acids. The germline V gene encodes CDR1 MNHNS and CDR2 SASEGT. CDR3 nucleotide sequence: TGTGCCAGCAGTGAGCTCGTATCAGGGCTGTTTTTT. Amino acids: CASSELVSGLFF.

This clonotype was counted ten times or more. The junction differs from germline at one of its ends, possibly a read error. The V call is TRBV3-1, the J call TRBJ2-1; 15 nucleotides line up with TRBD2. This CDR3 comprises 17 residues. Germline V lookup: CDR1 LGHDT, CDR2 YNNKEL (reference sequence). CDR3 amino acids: CASNQRWTSGGGGEQFF. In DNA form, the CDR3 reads TGTGCCAGCAACCAACGCTGGACTAGCGGGGGGGGCGGTGAGCAGTTCTTC.

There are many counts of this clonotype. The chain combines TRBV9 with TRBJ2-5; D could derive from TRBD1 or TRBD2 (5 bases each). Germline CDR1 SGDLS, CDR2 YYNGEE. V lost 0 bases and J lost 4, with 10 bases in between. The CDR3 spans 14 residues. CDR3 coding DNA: TGTGCCAGCAGCGTAGAGGGACGGGCAGAGACCCAGTACTTC. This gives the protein CASSVEGRAETQYF. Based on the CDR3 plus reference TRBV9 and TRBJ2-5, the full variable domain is DSGVTQTPKHLITATGQRVTLRCSPRSGDLSVYWYQQSLDQGLQFLIQYYNGEERAKGNILERFSAQQFPDLHSELNLSSLELGDSALYFCASSVEGRAETQYFGPGTRLLVL.

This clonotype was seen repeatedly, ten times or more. The CDR3 reads CASSPGHRISGNTIYF. The CDR3 nucleotides are TGTGCCAGCAGTCCCGGACACCGGATCTCTGGAAACACCATATATTTT. This rearrangement joins TRBV12-3 or TRBV12-4 to TRBJ1-3; D may be TRBD1 (5 bases). The CDR3 length is 16 residues. Trimming removed 5 bases at V and 0 bases at J, with 14 bases between.

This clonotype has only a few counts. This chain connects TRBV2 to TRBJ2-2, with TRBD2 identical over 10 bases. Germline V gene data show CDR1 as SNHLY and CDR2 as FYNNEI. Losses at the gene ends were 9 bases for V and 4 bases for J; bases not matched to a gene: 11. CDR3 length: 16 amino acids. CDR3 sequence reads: CASTSSGRASTGELFF. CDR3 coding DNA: TGTGCCAGTACTTCTAGCGGGAGAGCGAGCACCGGGGAGCTGTTTTTT.

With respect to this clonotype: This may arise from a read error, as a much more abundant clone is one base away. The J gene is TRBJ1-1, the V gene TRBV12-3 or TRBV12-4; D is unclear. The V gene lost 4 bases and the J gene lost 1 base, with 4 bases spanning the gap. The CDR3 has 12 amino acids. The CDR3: CASSWENTEAFF. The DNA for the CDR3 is TGTGCCAGCAGTTGGGAGAACACTGAAGCTTTCTTT.

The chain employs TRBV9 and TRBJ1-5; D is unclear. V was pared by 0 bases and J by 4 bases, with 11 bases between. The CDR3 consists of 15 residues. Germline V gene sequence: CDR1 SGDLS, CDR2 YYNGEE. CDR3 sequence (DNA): TGTGCCAGCAGCGTAGAGGGTGTCGGGAATCAGCCCCAGCATTTT. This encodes CASSVEGVGNQPQHF.

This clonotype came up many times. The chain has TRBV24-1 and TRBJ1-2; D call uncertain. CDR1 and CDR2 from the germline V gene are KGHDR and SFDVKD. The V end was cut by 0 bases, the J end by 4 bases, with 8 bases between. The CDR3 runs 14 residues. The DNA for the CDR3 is TGTGCCACCAGTGATTTGTCGGAGAGCTATGGCTACACCTTC. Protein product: CATSDLSESYGYTF.

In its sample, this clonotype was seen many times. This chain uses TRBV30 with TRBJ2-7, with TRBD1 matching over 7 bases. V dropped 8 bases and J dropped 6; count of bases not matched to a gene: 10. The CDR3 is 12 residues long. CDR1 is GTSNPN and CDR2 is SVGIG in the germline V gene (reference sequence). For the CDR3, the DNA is TGTGCCCTCGACGCGACAGGGTTCGAGCAGTACTTC. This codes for CALDATGFEQYF.

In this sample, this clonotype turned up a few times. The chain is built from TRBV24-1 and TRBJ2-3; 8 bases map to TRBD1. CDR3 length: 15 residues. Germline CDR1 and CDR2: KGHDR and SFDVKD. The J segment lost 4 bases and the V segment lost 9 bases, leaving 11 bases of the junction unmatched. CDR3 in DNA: TGTGCCACCCAATCCCCAGGGGGCTTCCCAGATACGCAGTATTTT. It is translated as CATQSPGGFPDTQYF.